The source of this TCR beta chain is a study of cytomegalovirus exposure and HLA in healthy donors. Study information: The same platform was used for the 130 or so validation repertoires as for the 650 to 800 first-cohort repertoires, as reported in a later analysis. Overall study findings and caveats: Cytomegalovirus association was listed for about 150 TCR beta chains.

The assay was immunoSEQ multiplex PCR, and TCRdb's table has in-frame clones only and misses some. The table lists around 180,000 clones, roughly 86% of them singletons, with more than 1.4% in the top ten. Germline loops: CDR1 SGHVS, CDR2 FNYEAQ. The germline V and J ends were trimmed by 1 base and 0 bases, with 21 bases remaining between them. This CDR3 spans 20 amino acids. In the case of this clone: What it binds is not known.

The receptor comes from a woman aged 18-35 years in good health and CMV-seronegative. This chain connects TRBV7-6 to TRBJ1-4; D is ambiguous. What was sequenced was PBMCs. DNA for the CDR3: TGTGCCAGCAGCTTAGACGGAGACGTTGGCATCCCTTCAACTAATGAAAAACTGTTTTTT. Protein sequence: CASSLDGDVGIPSTNEKLFF.